The 27 T cell receptor beta chains listed next were all sequenced from one sample in a study of cytomegalovirus exposure and HLA in healthy donors. Primers included in the PCR were 60 Vbeta and 13 Jbeta primers. This table comes from immunoSEQ multiplex PCR, and its TCRdb copy is limited to in-frame clones, with some not included. The table includes about 220,000 clones, about 80% detected once. The sample was PBMCs. These receptor sequences come from a man in his late teens or twenties in good health and CMV-seronegative.

This clone showed up just a few times. The CDR3 is CASSQAHRGNNEQFF. CDR3 coding DNA: TGCGCCAGCAGCCAAGCGCACAGGGGAAACAATGAGCAGTTCTTC. This rearrangement joins TRBV4-1 to TRBJ2-1; the match to TRBD1 covers 7 bases. J gave up 5 bases and V 1 base, and 5 bases lay outside the gene matches. CDR1 and CDR2 from the germline V gene are MGHRA and YSYEKL. The length of the CDR3 is 15 residues.

The chain couples TRBV15 to TRBJ2-5, with a tentative D call TRBD2 (7 bases). In germline, CDR1 is LNHNV, CDR2 YYDKDF (reference sequence). V was shortened by 0 bases and J by 3 bases, with 20 bases between the two germline ends. The CDR3 has 18 residues. The CDR3 reads CATSRDVSAGADKETQYF. CDR3 nucleotides: TGTGCCACCAGCAGAGATGTATCGGCGGGGGCTGATAAAGAGACCCAGTACTTC.

The chain combines TRBV6-1 with TRBJ2-1, with 11 positions matching TRBD2. There are 15 residues in the CDR3. Germline-derived CDR1 and CDR2 are MNHNS and SASEGT. V was pared by 2 bases and J by 3 bases, with 0 bases of the junction left unmatched. The DNA for the CDR3 is TGTGCCAGCAGTGAAACTAGCGGGAGCTACAATGAGCAGTTCTTC. Protein: CASSETSGSYNEQFF.

This rearrangement joins TRBV25-1 to TRBJ2-7; D perhaps matches TRBD1 (6 bases). CDR1 is MGHDK and CDR2 is SYGVNS in the germline V gene. The CDR3 is 15 residues long. Trimming removed 2 bases at V and 0 bases at J, with 11 bases between. CDR3 amino acids: CASSEGDIRSYEQYF. CDR3 DNA sequence: TGTGCCAGCAGTGAAGGGGACATCCGCTCCTACGAGCAGTACTTC.

The chain employs TRBV19 and TRBJ1-2; TRBD1 is a possible D gene (6 bases). Germline V gene lookup returns CDR1 LNHDA and CDR2 SQIVND (reference sequence). Deletions cut 3 bases from V and 3 bases from J, with 11 bases between. The CDR3 runs 14 residues. CDR3 sequence reads: CASSMEQGHYGYTF. The CDR3 region has the DNA TGTGCCAGTAGTATGGAACAGGGACACTATGGCTACACCTTC.

The V call is TRBV10-3, the J call TRBJ2-7; TRBD2 aligns across 10 bases. Germline CDR1 and CDR2: ENHRY and SYGVKD. Trimming removed 5 bases from V and 5 bases from J; junction bases left unmatched: 21. CDR3 length: 19 amino acids. The CDR3: CAISSSKASGSYMPHEQYF. The DNA of the CDR3 is TGTGCCATCAGTTCCTCCAAGGCTAGCGGGAGTTATATGCCCCACGAGCAGTACTTC.

This clone has only a few counts. V is TRBV6-5 and J is TRBJ2-7; D is possibly TRBD1 (5 bases). The V and J ends lost 0 bases and 3 bases respectively, with 12 bases between them. Germline CDR1 and CDR2: MNHEY and SVGAGI. The length of the CDR3 is 15 residues. In nucleotides, the CDR3 is TGTGCCAGCAGTTACTCTCCAGGGAAAGGCTACGAGCAGTACTTC. Translated: CASSYSPGKGYEQYF.

The V call is TRBV9, the J call TRBJ2-1; perhaps TRBD2 as D (5 bases). The CDR3 length is 15 residues. V gave up 3 bases and J gave up 8 bases, with 18 bases separating them. Germline values: CDR1 SGDLS, CDR2 YYNGEE. The CDR3 DNA sequence: TGTGCCAGCAGCGAAAGCGGTGCGTTTTGGGATGAGCAGTTCTTC. Protein sequence: CASSESGAFWDEQFF.

The V and J genes are TRBV10-3 and TRBJ2-5, with 9 bases aligning to TRBD2. Trimming at V came to 6 bases and at J to 5 bases, leaving 7 bases not matched to a gene. This CDR3 has 14 residues. Germline CDR1 reads ENHRY; CDR2 reads SYGVKD. The CDR3 region is CAIRGSGSSETQYF. The CDR3 DNA follows: TGTGCCATCAGAGGTAGCGGGAGTTCCGAGACCCAGTACTTC.

The V gene is TRBV5-1, the J gene TRBJ2-3; no clear D. In germline, CDR1 is SGHRS, CDR2 YFSETQ. This CDR3 has 14 residues. V was pared by 0 bases and J by 6 bases, with 11 bases between. CDR3 bases: TGCGCCAGCAGCTTGGGTCAGAATGTGGATACGCAGTATTTT. Translation: CASSLGQNVDTQYF.

CDR3 bases: TGTGCCAGCATAGAGAGCATTAATAGCTCCTACGAGCAGTACTTC. Amino acids: CASIESINSSYEQYF. The chain uses TRBV6-4 and TRBJ2-7; D unresolved. Germline lookup yields CDR1 MRHNA and CDR2 SNTAGT. The CDR3 has 15 amino acids. Trimming left V 7 bases short and J 0 bases short, with 16 bases between.

The chain links TRBV6-1 to TRBJ2-3, with D possibly matching TRBD2 (6 bases). The V end lost 3 bases, the J end lost 2 bases, and 12 bases lay between the germline ends. The CDR3 covers 15 residues. Germline V gene data show CDR1 as MNHNS and CDR2 as SASEGT. The CDR3 loop is CASSETRTLTDTQYF. The CDR3 coding sequence is TGTGCCAGCAGTGAGACTAGAACCCTCACAGATACGCAGTATTTT.

The rearrangement uses TRBV29-1 and TRBJ2-3, with 9 bases identical to TRBD2. J lost 8 bases, V lost 7 bases, and 16 bases had no gene match. The CDR3 runs to 15 residues. CDR1 and CDR2 (germline): SQVTM, ANQGSEA. The chain's CDR3 is CSATGSGSGWGTQYF. DNA for the CDR3: TGCAGCGCCACGGGTAGCGGGAGCGGTTGGGGTACGCAGTATTTT.

V is TRBV2 and J is TRBJ2-3, with D hard to call. Germline CDR1 and CDR2: SNHLY and FYNNEI. The CDR3 runs 14 residues. Trimming stripped 8 bases from V and 0 bases from J, with 12 bases between. CDR3 coding DNA: TGTGCCAGCGGGTGGGCAGCTAGCACAGATACGCAGTATTTT. It encodes CASGWAASTDTQYF.

J is TRBJ2-7 and V is TRBV5-1; D uncertain. This CDR3 contains 14 residues. V lost 0 bases, J lost 1 base, and 8 bases lay in between. Germline CDR1 SGHRS, CDR2 YFSETQ. In nucleotides, the CDR3 is TGCGCCAGCAGCTTGGACAGCAGGTCCTACGAGCAGTACTTC. Amino acids: CASSLDSRSYEQYF.

This clone was observed a handful of times. J is TRBJ1-5 and V is TRBV5-6, with D perhaps matching TRBD1 (5 bases). The CDR3 loop spans 16 amino acids. In germline, CDR1 is SGHDT, CDR2 YYEEEE. V was cut by 6 bases and J by 2 bases, with 18 bases left in between. CDR3 in amino acids: CASTTYGGGGNQPQHF. CDR3 DNA: TGTGCCAGCACCACATACGGGGGGGGTGGCAATCAGCCCCAGCATTTT.

This chain connects TRBV27 to TRBJ2-1; TRBD2 aligns across 7 bases. Unmatched junction bases numbered 2, after V lost 3 bases and J lost 3 bases. Looked up from germline, CDR1 is MNHEY and CDR2 is SMNVEV (reference sequence). The CDR3 sequence is 14 residues long. CDR3: CASSLLAVYNEQFF. The CDR3 nucleotides are TGTGCCAGCAGTTTGCTAGCGGTCTACAATGAGCAGTTCTTC.

The rearrangement joins TRBV6-4 to TRBJ2-5; perhaps TRBD1 as D (6 bases). This CDR3 comprises 14 residues. Germline CDR1 reads MRHNA; CDR2 reads SNTAGT. Deletions cut 0 bases from V and 7 bases from J, with 12 bases between. The CDR3 protein is CASSDSNREWTQYF. CDR3 nucleotides: TGTGCCAGCAGTGACTCGAACAGGGAGTGGACCCAGTACTTC.

The rearrangement joins TRBV28 to TRBJ2-3; TRBD2 agrees at 8 bases. Germline V CDR1 and CDR2: MDHEN, SYDVKM. V dropped 4 bases and J dropped 6; count of bases not matched to a gene: 9. There are 15 residues in the CDR3. The CDR3, as DNA: TGTGCCAGCAGTTCAAATCCGGGACTAGGGGATACGCAGTATTTT. Translated: CASSSNPGLGDTQYF.

The genes are TRBV5-4 and TRBJ2-7, with a possible D match to TRBD1 (7 bases). The germline V gene encodes CDR1 SGHNT and CDR2 YYREEE (reference sequence). The CDR3 loop spans 13 amino acids. V was clipped by 8 bases and J by 5 bases, with 17 bases between them. CDR3 amino acids: CASTRQGGDEQYF. CDR3 nucleotide sequence: TGTGCCAGTACCCGGCAGGGGGGCGACGAGCAGTACTTC.

This clone occurred a few times. The rearrangement uses TRBV7-9 and TRBJ1-2; 11 nucleotides match TRBD1. Looked up from germline, CDR1 is SEHNR and CDR2 is FQNEAQ (reference sequence). J was trimmed by 1 base and V by 3 bases; bases with no gene match: 10. This CDR3 region has 18 residues. CDR3: CASSFVSGQGAYNYGYTF. CDR3 coding DNA: TGTGCCAGCAGCTTCGTATCTGGACAGGGGGCTTATAACTATGGCTACACCTTC.

This clone showed up just once. The gene calls are TRBV19 and TRBJ2-7, with 8 bases matching TRBD1. This CDR3 is 13 amino acids long. Germline CDR1 LNHDA, CDR2 SQIVND (reference sequence). V lost 6 bases to trimming and J lost 2 bases; unmatched junction nucleotides: 3. In nucleotides, the CDR3 is TGTGCCAGTAGGGGACAGGCGACCTACGAGCAGTACTTC. This encodes CASRGQATYEQYF.

The rearrangement joins TRBV6-1 to TRBJ1-2; weak D call: TRBD1 (5 bases). The ends were cut back, 7 bases at V and 5 bases at J, with 14 bases in the middle. The germline gives CDR1 MNHNS, CDR2 SASEGT. The CDR3 extends over 13 amino acids. The CDR3 region has the DNA TGTGCCAGCACCGAGACAGAAATTTATGGCTACACCTTC. Residues: CASTETEIYGYTF.

The chain uses TRBV7-9 and TRBJ2-6; 10 bases are shared with TRBD1. The J segment lost 4 bases and the V segment lost 5 bases, leaving 11 bases of the junction unmatched. The CDR3 totals 18 residues. The germline gives CDR1 SEHNR, CDR2 FQNEAQ (reference sequence). The CDR3 DNA reads TGTGCCAGCAGCCCCACCCGGGGACAGGGGATGGGGGCCAACGTCCTGACTTTC. Translation gives CASSPTRGQGMGANVLTF. Using reference TRBV7-9 and TRBJ2-6 for the parts outside the CDR3, the full variable domain is DTGVSQNPRHKITKRGQNVTFRCDPISEHNRLYWYRQTLGQGPEFLTYFQNEAQLEKSRLLSDRFSAERPKGSFSTLEIQRTEQGDSAMYLCASSPTRGQGMGANVLTFGAGSRLTVL.

The rearrangement joins TRBV5-8 to TRBJ2-7; D is possibly TRBD1 (5 bases). V lost 7 bases to trimming and J lost 0 bases, with 11 bases between them. Germline lookup yields CDR1 SGHTS and CDR2 YDEGEE. The CDR3 runs 13 residues. The CDR3 loop reads CASLKGFSYEQYF. In nucleotides, the CDR3 is TGTGCCAGCCTAAAGGGGTTCTCCTACGAGCAGTACTTC.

The chain joins TRBV5-1 to TRBJ2-1; maybe TRBD2 (6 bases). There are 15 residues in the CDR3. CDR1 and CDR2 from the germline V gene are SGHRS and YFSETQ. Between the trimmed V and J ends, which lost 5 bases and 0 bases, there was a span of 12 bases. CDR3 region: CASRRDSSSYNEQFF. The CDR3 nucleotides read TGCGCCAGCAGACGGGACTCTAGCTCCTACAATGAGCAGTTCTTC.

CDR3 in amino acids: CASIGGQATGELFF. CDR3 coding DNA: TGTGCCAGCATAGGTGGGCAAGCCACCGGGGAGCTGTTTTTT. The V and J genes are TRBV28 and TRBJ2-2, with no clear D. Germline V gives CDR1 MDHEN, CDR2 SYDVKM. The ends were cut back, 7 bases at V and 4 bases at J, with 13 bases in the middle. This CDR3 spans 14 amino acids.